The entry that follows covers one TCR beta chain sequence. The V gene lost 5 bases and the J gene lost 4 bases, with 4 bases spanning the gap. Per germline, CDR1 SNHLY and CDR2 FYNNEI. This CDR3 spans 11 amino acids. The sample comes from a study of yellow fever vaccine responses in identical twins. Via MiXCR, TCRdb re-called the RT-PCR reads, giving one row per CDR3 protein. The sample yields roughly 3,600 distinct CDR3 sequences, approximately 81% seen once. This sequence was found in a woman younger than 30 who received the yellow fever vaccine. The chain joins TRBV2 to TRBJ2-3; D gene uncertain. The sample was T cells from blood (PBMCs), unsorted or a sorted subset (not recorded which), taken before or after yellow fever vaccination (not recorded which). CDR3 sequence (DNA): TGTGCCAGCAGTCCCGCAGATACGCAGTATTTT. Its translation: CASSPADTQYF.